These 18 T cell receptor beta chains share one sample of origin, sequenced in a study of cytomegalovirus exposure and HLA in healthy donors. Only in-frame clones appear in the TCRdb table, and some are missing; sequencing was by immunoSEQ multiplex PCR. The sample carries roughly 140,000 clones, 88% recorded once. The specimen sequenced was PBMCs. The receptors originated from a woman younger than 30 in good health and CMV-seropositive.

The chain uses TRBV30 and TRBJ1-1, with 7 positions matching TRBD1. The CDR3 contains 12 residues. V gave up 5 bases and J gave up 10 bases; unmatched junction bases: 10. The germline CDR1 and CDR2 sequences are GTSNPN and SVGIG (reference sequence). Here the CDR3 reads CAWATGLVGAFF. CDR3 nucleotide sequence: TGTGCCTGGGCGACAGGGTTGGTTGGAGCTTTCTTT.

The rearrangement links TRBV2 to TRBJ1-1; D unclear. The CDR3 covers 13 residues. Germline V gives CDR1 SNHLY, CDR2 FYNNEI. Trimming shortened V by 6 bases and J by 4 bases, and 12 bases separated the two germline ends. The CDR3 region has the DNA TGTGCCAGCAGACTAGACCGAGGCACTGAAGCTTTCTTT. This sequence encodes CASRLDRGTEAFF.

In nucleotides, the CDR3 is TGTGCCAGCAGTTACACCGTCCACCAGGGGAATCAGCCCCAGCATTTT. Amino acids: CASSYTVHQGNQPQHF. The rearrangement links TRBV6-6 to TRBJ1-5, with TRBD1 as a possible D gene (6 bases). The germline V gene has CDR1 MNHNY and CDR2 SVGAGI (reference sequence). V was cut by 2 bases and J by 4 bases, with 15 bases left in between. This CDR3 region has 16 residues.

This clone was picked up a small number of times. The chain recombines TRBV2 with TRBJ1-6; D call uncertain. The germline V gene encodes CDR1 SNHLY and CDR2 FYNNEI. The V end lost 6 bases, the J end lost 9 bases, and 9 bases lay between the germline ends. The CDR3 totals 12 residues. The CDR3 DNA follows: TGTGCCAGCAGATCAGGAGGTTCACCCCTCCACTTT. Its protein is CASRSGGSPLHF. The entire variable domain, with the rest obtained from reference TRBV2 and TRBJ1-6, is as follows: EPEVTQTPSHQVTQMGQEVILRCVPISNHLYFYWYRQILGQKVEFLVSFYNNEISEKSEIFDDQFSVERPDGSNFTLKIRSTKLEDSAMYFCASRSGGSPLHFGNGTRLTVT.

J is TRBJ1-6 and V is TRBV28; TRBD1 matches at 8 bases. Losses at the gene ends were 5 bases for V and 7 bases for J; bases not matched to a gene: 7. Germline V gives CDR1 MDHEN, CDR2 SYDVKM. The CDR3 runs 15 residues. CDR3 sequence: CASSPDRGRNSPLHF. The DNA for the CDR3 is TGTGCCAGCAGTCCCGACAGGGGCCGGAATTCACCCCTCCACTTT. The full variable domain, completed using reference TRBV28 and TRBJ1-6, is DVKVTQSSRYLVKRTGEKVFLECVQDMDHENMFWYRQDPGLGLRLIYFSYDVKMKEKGDIPEGYSVSREKKERFSLILESASTNQTSMYLCASSPDRGRNSPLHFGNGTRLTVT.

The chain's CDR3 is CASSFSPFHDRIGYTF. Written as DNA, the CDR3 is TGTGCCAGCAGCTTTTCCCCCTTTCATGACAGAATTGGCTACACCTTC. This chain joins TRBV5-6 and TRBJ1-2; perhaps TRBD1 as D (5 bases). Germline V gene lookup returns CDR1 SGHDT and CDR2 YYEEEE. V lost 2 bases and J 7 bases, leaving 21 bases between the germline ends. The CDR3 sequence is 16 residues long.

In DNA, the CDR3 is TGTGCCAGCAGCTTAGCGCTGAGGGGGGGTAACACCGGGGAGCTGTTTTTT. Its translation: CASSLALRGGNTGELFF. The chain employs TRBV7-2 and TRBJ2-2, with D perhaps matching TRBD2 (7 bases). The CDR3 runs to 17 residues. V lost 0 bases and J lost 2, with 13 bases in between. Germline values: CDR1 SGHTA, CDR2 FQGNSA.

The gene calls are TRBV12-5 and TRBJ1-1, with 10 bases identical to TRBD1. CDR3 length: 14 residues. Germline V gene lookup returns CDR1 LGHNT and CDR2 FRNRAP. V trimming: 6 bases; J trimming: 4 bases; junction bases outside the gene matches: 5. CDR3 sequence reads: CASGGDRGFTEAFF. Here the CDR3 DNA reads TGTGCTAGTGGCGGGGACAGGGGTTTCACTGAAGCTTTCTTT.

This rearrangement joins TRBV7-3 to TRBJ2-7; TRBD1 matches at 8 bases. Germline CDR1 and CDR2: SGHTA and FQGTGA. The CDR3 totals 15 residues. Trimming removed 3 bases from V and 3 bases from J; junction bases left unmatched: 7. CDR3 residues: CASSLAGGADYEQYF. The CDR3 bases are TGTGCCAGCAGCTTGGCAGGGGGCGCGGACTACGAGCAGTACTTC.

The chain uses TRBV7-9 and TRBJ1-6; possible D gene TRBD1, 6 bases. CDR3 length equals 14 residues. V was trimmed by 2 bases and J by 8 bases, leaving 10 bases between them. Germline values: CDR1 SEHNR, CDR2 FQNEAQ (reference sequence). The CDR3 sequence is CASSLTGLHSPLHF. In DNA form, the CDR3 reads TGTGCCAGCAGCTTAACAGGGTTGCATTCACCCCTCCACTTT.

This sequence joins TRBV2 and TRBJ2-5, with unresolved D. CDR3 size: 15 residues. CDR1 is SNHLY and CDR2 is FYNNEI in the germline V gene. V dropped 3 bases and J dropped 4 bases, with 15 bases sitting between them. The CDR3 protein is CASSDSAWSRETQYF. CDR3 in DNA: TGTGCCAGCAGTGATTCTGCATGGTCTAGAGAGACCCAGTACTTC.

V and J are TRBV28 and TRBJ1-5; no clear D gene. The CDR3 is 12 residues long. V was pared by 1 base and J by 7 bases, with 5 bases between. The germline V gene has CDR1 MDHEN and CDR2 SYDVKM. The CDR3 protein is CASSLYRQPQHF. The CDR3 nucleotides are TGTGCCAGCAGTTTATACAGACAGCCCCAGCATTTT. Filled out from reference TRBV28 and TRBJ1-5, the complete variable domain reads DVKVTQSSRYLVKRTGEKVFLECVQDMDHENMFWYRQDPGLGLRLIYFSYDVKMKEKGDIPEGYSVSREKKERFSLILESASTNQTSMYLCASSLYRQPQHFGDGTRLSIL.

This chain joins TRBV6-5 and TRBJ2-7, with 9 bases fitting TRBD1. With 5 bases clipped from V and 4 bases from J, the junction kept 6 bases outside the gene matches. The germline CDR1 and CDR2 sequences are MNHEY and SVGAGI. The CDR3 is 14 amino acids. CDR3 in amino acids: CASSTDRGAYEQYF. In DNA form, the CDR3 reads TGTGCCAGCAGTACCGACAGGGGGGCGTACGAGCAGTACTTC.

J is TRBJ2-3 and V is TRBV7-9; 9 nucleotides match TRBD1. The germline CDR1 and CDR2 sequences are SEHNR and FQNEAQ (reference sequence). The CDR3 is 13 residues long. With 11 bases clipped from V and 4 bases from J, the junction kept 7 bases outside the gene matches. The CDR3 DNA reads TGTGCCGGTAAAACAGGGGGCGCAGATACGCAGTATTTT. It yields the protein CAGKTGGADTQYF.

V gene TRBV7-9 combines with J gene TRBJ2-2; D might be TRBD1 (6 bases). From germline, CDR1 is SEHNR and CDR2 FQNEAQ (reference sequence). V lost 4 bases, J lost 6 bases, and 12 bases lay in between. This CDR3 is 14 amino acids long. The CDR3 DNA reads TGTGCCAGCAGCTCCCATACAGGGTCCGGGGAGCTGTTTTTT. Translating it yields CASSSHTGSGELFF.

This clone was seen a few times. The rearrangement joins TRBV6-5 to TRBJ2-7; 9 bases map to TRBD2. Germline trimming cut 2 bases from V and 6 bases from J; bases unmatched to any gene: 5. The germline CDR1 and CDR2 sequences are MNHEY and SVGAGI. The CDR3 is 14 amino acids. CDR3 in DNA: TGTGCCAGCAGTTACCCCGGACTAGCGAGCGAGCAGTACTTC. The encoded protein is CASSYPGLASEQYF.

This clone was seen more than once but under ten times. V usage is TRBV18 and J usage is TRBJ2-7; TRBD1 agrees at 10 bases. V lost 4 bases to trimming and J lost 6 bases; unmatched junction nucleotides: 12. The CDR3 contains 16 residues. Per the germline V gene, CDR1 is KGHSH and CDR2 is LQKENI. The CDR3 loop is CASSRTWDRGSSEQYF. Here the CDR3 DNA reads TGTGCCAGCTCACGGACATGGGACAGGGGTTCATCCGAGCAGTACTTC.

This chain links TRBV5-6 with TRBJ1-1; the match to TRBD1 covers 8 bases. V was clipped by 4 bases and J by 4 bases; unmatched bases: 12. The CDR3 runs 16 residues. Germline CDR1 reads SGHDT; CDR2 reads YYEEEE. CDR3 nucleotide sequence: TGTGCCAGCAGCCTACGACGGACAGGGACGGGCACTGAAGCTTTCTTT. Protein: CASSLRRTGTGTEAFF.